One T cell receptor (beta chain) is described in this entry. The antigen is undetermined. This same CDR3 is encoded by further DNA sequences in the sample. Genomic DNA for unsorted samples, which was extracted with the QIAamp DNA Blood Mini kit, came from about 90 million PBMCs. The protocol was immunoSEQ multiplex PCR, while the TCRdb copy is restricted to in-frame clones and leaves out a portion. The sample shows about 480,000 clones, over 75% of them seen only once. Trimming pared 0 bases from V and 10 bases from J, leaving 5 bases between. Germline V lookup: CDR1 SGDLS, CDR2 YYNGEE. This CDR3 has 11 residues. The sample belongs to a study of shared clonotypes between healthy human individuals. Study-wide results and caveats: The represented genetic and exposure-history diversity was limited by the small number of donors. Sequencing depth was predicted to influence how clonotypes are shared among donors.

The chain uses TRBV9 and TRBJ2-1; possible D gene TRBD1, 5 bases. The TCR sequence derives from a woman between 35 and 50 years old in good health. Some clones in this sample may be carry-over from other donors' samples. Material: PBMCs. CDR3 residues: CASSVEGEQFF. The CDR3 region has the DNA TGTGCCAGCAGCGTAGAGGGGGAGCAGTTCTTC. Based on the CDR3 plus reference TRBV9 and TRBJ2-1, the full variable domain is DSGVTQTPKHLITATGQRVTLRCSPRSGDLSVYWYQQSLDQGLQFLIQYYNGEERAKGNILERFSAQQFPDLHSELNLSSLELGDSALYFCASSVEGEQFFGPGTRLTVL.